Below, one T cell receptor (beta chain) is given with its context. Its antigen is not identified. The same CDR3 arises from other DNA sequences in this sample as well. Assay: immunoSEQ multiplex PCR; the TCRdb copy retains only in-frame clones and omits some. The repertoire holds 850,000 to 1,200,000 clones, with around 76% as singletons. These data come from a study of shared clonotypes between healthy human individuals. Findings of the study overall: Shared clonotypes across all four donors exceeded non-shared ones in generation probability.

The germline V and J ends were trimmed by 1 base and 0 bases, with 13 bases remaining between them. There are 17 residues in the CDR3. Germline values: CDR1 GTSNPN, CDR2 SVGIG (reference sequence). Sample: memory CD4+ T cells sorted from blood. Subset indicated: CD45RA-negative fraction. V gene TRBV30 combines with J gene TRBJ1-6; D may be TRBD1 (6 bases). The receptor was isolated from a man aged 18 to 30 in good health. CDR3 in amino acids: CAWSGQGGSSYNSPLHF. In DNA form, the CDR3 reads TGTGCCTGGAGTGGGCAAGGGGGAAGCTCCTATAATTCACCCCTCCACTTT.